This T cell receptor (beta chain) was documented in a study of OX40 agonist ivuxolimab in advanced cancers. Study as a whole: Patients received ivuxolimab, an intravenous treatment, every 2 weeks at 0.01 to 10 mg/kg. Three patients got partial responses; one had hepatocellular carcinoma and two had cutaneous melanoma.

Trimming took 4 bases from V and 4 from J, leaving 12 bases between them. Germline V gene data show CDR1 as SGDLS and CDR2 as YYNGEE. CDR3 length: 14 amino acids. Method: immunoSEQ multiplex PCR; TCRdb's copy keeps in-frame clones and lacks some. The sample records roughly 90,000 clones, roughly 85% being singletons. Remarks on this clone: As yet, its antigen is unknown.

Study-wide points: Dosing at 0.1 to 3.0 mg/kg was accompanied by clonal expansion of CD4+ and CD8+ blood T cells by week 6. Undetermined was the antigen specificity of the expanded peripheral T cells.

The clonotype comes from an adult with an advanced solid tumor such as melanoma, head and neck, liver or kidney cancer. Sequenced here: CD4+ or CD8+ T cells sorted from blood, sampled in a trial of the OX40 agonist ivuxolimab. The chain combines TRBV9 with TRBJ1-3, with D hard to call. This chain's CDR3 is CASSPQLMGNTIYF. CDR3 DNA: TGTGCCAGCAGCCCCCAACTGATGGGAAACACCATATATTTT.